The T cell receptor beta chain under discussion was sequenced for a study of identifying expanded T cells in peripheral blood. No infections or other immune events were documented during collection. On this clone itself: Its antigen is as yet unknown.

Assay: immunoSEQ multiplex PCR; the TCRdb copy retains only in-frame clones and omits some. The sample consists of roughly 63,000 clones, approximately 80% of them appearing once. V shed 3 bases and J shed 0 bases, with 18 bases lying between them. From germline, CDR1 is GTSNPN and CDR2 SVGIG (reference sequence). CDR3 size: 17 residues. General study findings and limits: Across healthy donors, higher total template counts meant significantly greater approximately two-week count variance. Over approximately two and four weeks, about 15 and 19 clones changed, versus roughly 1.2 between replicates.

The chain employs TRBV30 and TRBJ1-5; a weak D match, TRBD1 (6 bases). Sequenced sample: blood. This clonotype originated in a person aged 18 to 70 in good health. The CDR3 bases are TGTGCCTGGAGCAAACTTAAAACAGGGTATAGCAATCAGCCCCAGCATTTT. Amino acids: CAWSKLKTGYSNQPQHF.